Below are 20 T cell receptor beta chains sequenced from a single sample in a study of CXCR3-negative and CXCR3-positive naive CD8 T cells. Antigens of these TCRs are unknown. Libraries of TRB cDNA were made by 5' RACE and carried UMIs. TCRdb reprocessed the 5' RACE reads and stores each CDR3 protein as one record, lacking DNA. This repertoire includes under 85,000 distinct CDR3 sequences. Findings and limits, study-wide: Greater hydrophobicity was found in TRB CDR3s of CXCR3-positive naive cells than of CXCR3-negative naive cells.

The sample consisted of naive CXCR3+ CD8+ T cells from blood. The sample's subset: CD45RO-CCR7+CD27+CD95- naive CD8+ T cells expressing CXCR3 (TNR3+). The receptors shown here come from a human donor in good health. Some clones in this sample may be carry-over from other donors' samples.

CDR3 amino acids: CASSDRDTGELFF. The chain couples TRBV6-4 to TRBJ2-2. CDR3 length equals 13 residues. Germline CDR1 MRHNA, CDR2 SNTAGT.

This chain links TRBV27 with TRBJ2-1; the D gene TCRdb calls, TRBD2, cannot be checked with no DNA. The CDR3 is 17 amino acids. From germline, CDR1 is MNHEY and CDR2 SMNVEV (reference sequence). The CDR3 region is CASSLGLAGAPGIEQFF.

The chain couples TRBV29-1 to TRBJ2-1; without DNA, the TCRdb call of TRBD1 cannot be checked. Germline V gives CDR1 SQVTM, CDR2 ANQGSEA. The CDR3 loop spans 12 amino acids. The CDR3 sequence: CSVEGAGFEQFF.

The gene calls are TRBV5-1 and TRBJ2-7; TCRdb proposes TRBD2, but this gene call is untestable without DNA. The CDR3 totals 15 residues. Germline loops: CDR1 SGHRS, CDR2 YFSETQ. The CDR3 spells CASSPFNSGDYEQYF.

V gene TRBV7-6 combines with J gene TRBJ1-5. Germline V gene sequence: CDR1 SGHVS, CDR2 FNYEAQ. The CDR3 is 14 residues long. CDR3 protein: CASSLGYGDQPQHF.

The V call is TRBV7-7, the J call TRBJ2-1; checking the TCRdb D call of TRBD2 is not possible without DNA. The CDR3 totals 17 residues. Germline CDR1 reads SSHAT; CDR2 reads FNYEAQ (reference sequence). The CDR3 loop reads CASSLMPSGGVYNEQFF.

The V and J genes are TRBV28 and TRBJ2-2. Germline V gene data show CDR1 as MDHEN and CDR2 as SYDVKM. There are 12 residues in the CDR3. The CDR3 sequence is CASSLRSGEPFF.

This chain uses TRBV12-3 or TRBV12-4 with TRBJ1-1; TCRdb's D gene call, TRBD1, goes unchecked for lack of DNA. The CDR3 spans 14 residues. The CDR3 is CARMRTDFNTEAFF.

This chain connects TRBV27 to TRBJ2-5; TCRdb's assignment of TRBD1 cannot be checked, as there is no DNA. The CDR3 contains 14 residues. Germline CDR1 reads MNHEY; CDR2 reads SMNVEV (reference sequence). The CDR3 loop is CASKPTGLGETQYF.

The chain links TRBV4-3 to TRBJ2-3; the D call of TRBD2 rests on TCRdb alone, since no DNA is present to check it. The germline gives CDR1 LGHNA, CDR2 YSLEER. This CDR3 spans 16 amino acids. The CDR3 sequence is CASSQAATSVADTQYF.

This chain links TRBV29-1 with TRBJ2-1; TCRdb outputs TRBD1, but without DNA this stays unchecked. CDR3 size: 13 residues. Germline CDR1 is SQVTM and CDR2 is ANQGSEA. CDR3 loop: CSVCPSGAYEQFF.

V usage is TRBV7-2 and J usage is TRBJ2-7; the TRBD2 assignment by TCRdb is unverifiable without DNA. In germline, CDR1 is SGHTA, CDR2 FQGNSA. The CDR3 spans 18 residues. CDR3 amino acids: CASSLEAGVSGDQYEQYF.

The genes are TRBV11-3 and TRBJ1-3; TCRdb's D call of TRBD1 is untestable without DNA. The CDR3 extends over 14 amino acids. CDR1 is SGHNT and CDR2 is YENEEA in the germline V gene. The CDR3: CASSHTGYGNTIYF.

This rearrangement joins TRBV14 to TRBJ2-7; TCRdb's D call of TRBD2 is untestable without DNA. The length of the CDR3 is 15 residues. CDR1 and CDR2 from the germline V gene are SGHDN and FVKESK. CDR3 region: CASSQDPTSGYEQYF.

This chain uses TRBV20-1 with TRBJ1-1; TCRdb returns TRBD1, unconfirmable since there is no DNA. Germline CDR1 reads DFQATT; CDR2 reads SNEGSKA (reference sequence). This CDR3 has 13 residues. This CDR3 reads CSAEDRLNTEAFF.

The chain combines TRBV27 with TRBJ2-7; the TCRdb call, TRBD1, lacks DNA for checking. This CDR3 has 14 amino acids. The germline CDR1 and CDR2 sequences are MNHEY and SMNVEV (reference sequence). CDR3 sequence reads: CASSSNRGLYEQYF.

This CDR3 reads CASSYSLTGTYEQYF. V usage is TRBV6-5 and J usage is TRBJ2-7; TCRdb indicates TRBD1, and absent DNA this call remains unverified. The germline V gene encodes CDR1 MNHEY and CDR2 SVGAGI. CDR3 length equals 15 residues.

The chain combines TRBV28 with TRBJ2-7; TCRdb calls TRBD1, which cannot be checked without DNA. This CDR3 region has 13 residues. Per germline, CDR1 MDHEN and CDR2 SYDVKM. The CDR3: CASSFGGGSEQYF.

This chain joins TRBV27 and TRBJ2-7; the TRBD2 assignment by TCRdb is unverifiable without DNA. In germline, CDR1 is MNHEY, CDR2 SMNVEV (reference sequence). The CDR3 consists of 12 residues. The CDR3 reads CASSLGGLEQYF.

This chain joins TRBV11-3 and TRBJ2-7; TCRdb's D gene call, TRBD2, goes unchecked for lack of DNA. The length of the CDR3 is 17 residues. CDR1 is SGHNT, CDR2 YENEEA, per germline. CDR3: CASSVSWTSARSYEQYF.